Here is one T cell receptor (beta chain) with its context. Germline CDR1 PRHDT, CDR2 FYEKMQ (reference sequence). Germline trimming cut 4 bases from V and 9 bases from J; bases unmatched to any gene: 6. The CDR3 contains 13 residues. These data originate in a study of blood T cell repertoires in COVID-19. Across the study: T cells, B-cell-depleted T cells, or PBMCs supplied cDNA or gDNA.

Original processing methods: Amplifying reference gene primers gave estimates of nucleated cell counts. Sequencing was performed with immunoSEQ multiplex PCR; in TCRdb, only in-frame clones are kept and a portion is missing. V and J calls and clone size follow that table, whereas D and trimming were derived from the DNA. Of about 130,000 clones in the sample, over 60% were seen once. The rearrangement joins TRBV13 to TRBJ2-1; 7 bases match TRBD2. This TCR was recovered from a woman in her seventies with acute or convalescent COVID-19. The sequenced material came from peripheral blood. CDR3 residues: CASSSGGRGEQFF. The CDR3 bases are TGTGCCAGCAGCTCCGGCGGGAGAGGTGAGCAGTTCTTC.